This T cell receptor (beta chain) originates from a study of cytomegalovirus exposure and HLA in healthy donors. Study overall: The use of the same platform for the roughly 110 validation repertoires and the 600 to 700 first-cohort repertoires was reported by a later analysis.

Notes on this clone: Its antigen is not identified.

Sequencing used immunoSEQ multiplex PCR; TCRdb keeps in-frame clones, though not all of them. The data contain tens of thousands of clones, approximately 95% of them singletons. General study findings and limits: Whilst most TCR sequences proved rare, a subset of public TCRs occurred across many donors. Reports showed the classifier diagnosing cytomegalovirus status with high specificity and sensitivity. Under in vitro conditions, a few CMV-associated chains were confirmed as specific for CMV antigens.

Deletions cut 3 bases from V and 6 bases from J, with 14 bases between. Germline CDR1 reads SEHNR; CDR2 reads FQNEAQ (reference sequence). The length of the CDR3 is 15 residues. J is TRBJ1-4 and V is TRBV7-9; perhaps TRBD1 as D (6 bases). The source material was PBMCs. The receptor's source is a woman aged 18 to 35 in good health and CMV-seronegative. This CDR3 is CASSLNGRGDEKLFF. CDR3 DNA: TGTGCCAGCAGCTTGAACGGCAGGGGTGATGAAAAACTGTTTTTT.